Below, 21 T cell receptor beta chains from the same sample are listed, as sequenced in a study of molecular identifiers for immune sequencing clone quantification. Each CDR3 protein is one row after TCRdb ran MiXCR on the PCR reads. The data contain about half a million distinct CDR3 sequences, under 30% of them singletons. Sequenced material: naive CD8+ T cells from blood, with Jurkat cell RNA spiked in. Sample subset: FACS-sorted CD8+CD4-CCR7+CD45RA+ naive T cells. Every receptor here comes from a human donor in good health. Some libraries in this study had Jurkat cell RNA spiked in.

The chain recombines TRBV27 with TRBJ2-7; unclear D gene. The CDR3 extends over 13 amino acids. Germline V gene lookup returns CDR1 MNHEY and CDR2 SMNVEV (reference sequence). Trimming took 3 bases from V and 4 from J, leaving 10 bases between them. The CDR3 DNA reads TGTGCCAGCAGTTTTGCCCTGGGGTACGAGCAGTACTTC. Its protein product is CASSFALGYEQYF.

The sample holds a few counts of this clonotype. The J gene is TRBJ2-2, the V gene TRBV7-9; D may be TRBD1 or TRBD2 (5 bases each). Trimming stripped 8 bases from V and 4 bases from J, with 11 bases between. The CDR3 has 13 amino acids. Germline V lookup: CDR1 SEHNR, CDR2 FQNEAQ (reference sequence). For the CDR3, the DNA is TGTGCCAGCCAGGGACCAGCCACCGGGGAGCTGTTTTTT. Residues: CASQGPATGELFF.

There are a few counts of this clonotype. This chain joins TRBV15 and TRBJ2-5; D gene uncertain. The length of the CDR3 is 15 residues. Germline-derived CDR1 and CDR2 are LNHNV and YYDKDF (reference sequence). Trimming shortened V by 0 bases and J by 0 bases, and 8 bases separated the two germline ends. The CDR3 sequence is CATSREYSYQETQYF. In DNA form, the CDR3 reads TGTGCCACCAGCAGAGAATACAGTTACCAAGAGACCCAGTACTTC.

This clonotype was counted a few times. The genes are TRBV6-1 and TRBJ1-1; 9 bases align to TRBD1. The CDR3 runs to 16 residues. V was pared by 4 bases and J by 6 bases, with 12 bases of the junction left unmatched. Germline assignment: CDR1 MNHNS and CDR2 SASEGT. CDR3 nucleotides: TGTGCCAGCAGTGGGGGGGGACAGGGATCGGGCCCTGAAGCTTTCTTT. Protein: CASSGGGQGSGPEAFF.

This clonotype was found a few times. The chain couples TRBV7-9 to TRBJ1-4, with D unresolved. Deletions cut 4 bases from V and 8 bases from J, with 14 bases between. Per the germline V gene, CDR1 is SEHNR and CDR2 is FQNEAQ (reference sequence). This CDR3 region has 14 residues. CDR3 in amino acids: CASSSTQAGEKLFF. The CDR3 coding sequence is TGTGCCAGCAGCTCAACGCAGGCTGGGGAAAAACTGTTTTTT.

This chain uses TRBV25-1 with TRBJ1-5, with 9 bases lining up with TRBD1. Germline CDR1 is MGHDK and CDR2 is SYGVNS. V trimming: 6 bases; J trimming: 7 bases; junction bases outside the gene matches: 22. The CDR3 runs 19 residues. CDR3: CASRKLRDRVISIRQPQHF. Here the CDR3 DNA reads TGTGCCAGCAGGAAGCTTCGGGACAGGGTAATTTCTATTCGCCAGCCCCAGCATTTT. Full variable domain (missing parts from reference TRBV25-1 and TRBJ1-5): EADIYQTPRYLVIGTGKKITLECSQTMGHDKMYWYQQDPGMELHLIHYSYGVNSTEKGDLSSESTVSRIRTEHFPLTLESARPSHTSQYLCASRKLRDRVISIRQPQHFGDGTRLSIL.

This clonotype came up once. V and J are TRBV19 and TRBJ2-7; perhaps D is TRBD1 or TRBD2 (5 bases each). V was pared by 6 bases and J by 5 bases, with 17 bases between. Germline CDR1 is LNHDA and CDR2 is SQIVND (reference sequence). The length of the CDR3 is 14 residues. The CDR3 bases are TGTGCCAGTAGCCCCGGGACGAGCGGCGACGAGCAGTACGTC. Translating gives CASSPGTSGDEQYV.

The chain uses TRBV20-1 and TRBJ2-5, with a tentative D call TRBD2 (6 bases). The V gene's germline CDR1 is DFQATT and CDR2 SNEGSKA (reference sequence). The CDR3 has 13 residues. The CDR3: CRAGTGGLETQYF. The CDR3 DNA follows: TGCAGAGCCGGGACTGGAGGTCTCGAGACCCAGTACTTC.

Turning to this clonotype: This may arise from a read error, as a much more abundant clone is one base away. The J gene is TRBJ1-1, the V gene TRBV6-5; D is unresolved. The ends were cut back, 5 bases at V and 1 base at J, with 11 bases in the middle. In germline, CDR1 is MNHEY, CDR2 SVGAGI. The CDR3 extends over 14 amino acids. CDR3 in amino acids: CASSLCGENTEAFF. In nucleotides, the CDR3 is TGTGCCAGCAGTCTATGCGGGGAGAACACTGAAGCTTTCTTT.

There are a few counts of this clonotype. The CDR3 DNA reads as TGCAGCGTTGAAGATTGGGACAGGGGCACTAACTATGGCTACACCTTC. Amino acids: CSVEDWDRGTNYGYTF. The rearrangement uses TRBV29-1 and TRBJ1-2; 10 bases align to TRBD1. Germline trimming cut 0 bases from V and 0 bases from J; bases unmatched to any gene: 4. The CDR3 length is 16 residues. The V gene's germline CDR1 is SQVTM and CDR2 ANQGSEA.

A word on this clonotype: A much larger clone lies a single base off, so this may be a read error. The chain uses TRBV12-3 or TRBV12-4 and TRBJ1-1, with D possibly being TRBD1 (5 bases). CDR3 size: 15 residues. The V gene lost 3 bases and the J gene lost 1 base, with 12 bases spanning the gap. The chain's CDR3 is CASSLIRGANTEAFF. The CDR3 region has the DNA TGTGCCAGCAGTTTGATTAGGGGCGCGAACACTGAAGCTTTCTTT.

Worth noting for this clonotype: A much more abundant neighbour one base away suggests this may be a read error. The chain couples TRBV29-1 to TRBJ2-2; D is unresolved. The CDR3 consists of 10 residues. Germline assignment: CDR1 SQVTM and CDR2 ANQGSEA. V was shortened by 3 bases and J by 10 bases, with 6 bases between the two germline ends. The CDR3, as DNA: TGCAGCGTTGAGGATGCGGAGCTGTTTTTT. It codes for CSVEDAELFF.

This chain joins TRBV6-1 and TRBJ2-1, with 10 bases that match TRBD1. The CDR3 covers 16 residues. V shed 2 bases, J shed 8 bases, and the junction held 9 bases outside the gene matches. Germline V gene sequence: CDR1 MNHNS, CDR2 SASEGT. The CDR3 nucleotides are TGTGCCAGCAGTGAATCGAGGACAGGGGGAATCTATGAGCAGTTCTTC. Protein sequence: CASSESRTGGIYEQFF.

There are many counts of this clonotype. This chain joins TRBV5-1 and TRBJ2-7; possibly TRBD1 or TRBD2 for D (5 bases each). The V gene's germline CDR1 is SGHRS and CDR2 YFSETQ. The CDR3 contains 13 residues. Trimming took off 2 bases at V and 6 bases at J, with 12 bases between the two ends. The CDR3 loop reads CASSFGTDSEQYF. CDR3 nucleotide sequence: TGCGCCAGCAGCTTCGGGACGGACTCCGAGCAGTACTTC.

This chain uses TRBV30 with TRBJ2-3, with D tentatively TRBD2 (5 bases). Germline CDR1 and CDR2: GTSNPN and SVGIG (reference sequence). The V gene lost 3 bases and the J gene lost 2 bases, with 9 bases spanning the gap. This CDR3 has 13 residues. CDR3 region: CAWSGVHTDTQYF. The DNA for the CDR3 is TGTGCCTGGAGCGGGGTGCACACAGATACGCAGTATTTT. Full variable domain (remainder filled in from reference TRBV30 and TRBJ2-3): SQTIHQWPATLVQPVGSPLSLECTVEGTSNPNLYWYRQAAGRGLQLLFYSVGIGQISSEVPQNLSASRPQDRQFILSSKKLLLSDSGFYLCAWSGVHTDTQYFGPGTRLTVL.

This clonotype was observed many times. CDR3 in DNA: TGTGCCAGCAGCTTAGTTTTCCACGGTTCCTACAATGAGCAGTTCTTC. It codes for CASSLVFHGSYNEQFF. The gene calls are TRBV7-2 and TRBJ2-1; no clear D. Germline V gene sequence: CDR1 SGHTA, CDR2 FQGNSA. This CDR3 is 16 amino acids long. Between the trimmed V and J ends, which lost 1 base and 1 base, there was a span of 11 bases.

In its sample, this clonotype was seen a few times. The chain carries TRBV4-1 and TRBJ1-4; 7 bases align to TRBD1. Germline CDR1 MGHRA, CDR2 YSYEKL. Unmatched junction bases numbered 6, after V lost 0 bases and J lost 8 bases. The CDR3 extends over 15 amino acids. The CDR3 sequence is CASSQDDREEEKLFF. CDR3 nucleotide sequence: TGCGCCAGCAGCCAAGATGACAGGGAGGAAGAAAAACTGTTTTTT.

A few counts support this clonotype. CDR3 amino acids: CASSQAAYSSYEQYF. The CDR3 DNA reads TGCGCCAGCAGCCAAGCGGCTTACAGCTCCTACGAGCAGTACTTC. The chain links TRBV4-3 to TRBJ2-7; D unclear. The CDR3 runs 15 residues. Per the germline V gene, CDR1 is LGHNA and CDR2 is YSLEER. The V end was cut by 1 base, the J end by 0 bases, with 10 bases between.

With regard to this clonotype: Possible read error: a much larger clone is one base away. This chain uses TRBV7-3 with TRBJ2-6, with D possibly matching TRBD1 (6 bases). There are 16 residues in the CDR3. Germline CDR1 is SGHTA and CDR2 is FQGTGA. CDR3 residues: CASSLQGRTGANALTF. CDR3 DNA: TGTGCCAGCAGCTTACAGGGGAGAACTGGGGCCAACGCCCTGACTTTC.

The chain is built from TRBV11-2 and TRBJ2-5, with TRBD1 matching 8 bases. Germline V gene lookup returns CDR1 SGHAT and CDR2 FQNNGV. Trimming at V came to 6 bases and at J to 1 base, leaving 16 bases not matched to a gene. There are 18 residues in the CDR3. The CDR3 protein is CASSQGSPDRAIQETQYF. CDR3 in DNA: TGTGCCAGCAGTCAGGGAAGCCCGGACAGGGCGATCCAAGAGACCCAGTACTTC. Using reference TRBV11-2 and TRBJ2-5 for the parts outside the CDR3, the full variable domain is EAGVAQSPRYKIIEKRQSVAFWCNPISGHATLYWYQQILGQGPKLLIQFQNNGVVDDSQLPKDRFSAERLKGVDSTLKIQPAKLEDSAVYLCASSQGSPDRAIQETQYFGPGTRLLVL.

A few counts support this clonotype. V and J are TRBV9 and TRBJ2-1; D unresolved. Looked up from germline, CDR1 is SGDLS and CDR2 is YYNGEE. This CDR3 is built from 13 residues. The V and J ends lost 3 bases and 10 bases respectively, with 14 bases between them. In DNA, the CDR3 is TGTGCCAGCAGCGCCTGGGCAGGCGAAGAGCAGTTCTTC. Translated: CASSAWAGEEQFF.